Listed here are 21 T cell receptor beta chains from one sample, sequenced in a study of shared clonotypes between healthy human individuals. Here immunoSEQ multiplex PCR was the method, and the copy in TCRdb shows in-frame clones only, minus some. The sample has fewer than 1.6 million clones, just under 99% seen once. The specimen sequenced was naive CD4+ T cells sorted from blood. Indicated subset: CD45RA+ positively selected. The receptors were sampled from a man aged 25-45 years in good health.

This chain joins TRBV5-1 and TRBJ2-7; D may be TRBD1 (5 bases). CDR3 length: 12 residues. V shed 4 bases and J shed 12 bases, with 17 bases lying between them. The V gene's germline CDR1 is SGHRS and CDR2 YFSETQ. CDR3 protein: CASSLGRTVWYF. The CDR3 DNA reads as TGCGCCAGCAGCCTGGGGCGGACGGTGTGGTACTTC. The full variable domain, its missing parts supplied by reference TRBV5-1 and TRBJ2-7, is KAGVTQTPRYLIKTRGQQVTLSCSPISGHRSVSWYQQTPGQGLQFLFEYFSETQRNKGNFPGRFSGRQFSNSRSEMNVSTLELGDSALYLCASSLGRTVWYFGPGTRLTVT.

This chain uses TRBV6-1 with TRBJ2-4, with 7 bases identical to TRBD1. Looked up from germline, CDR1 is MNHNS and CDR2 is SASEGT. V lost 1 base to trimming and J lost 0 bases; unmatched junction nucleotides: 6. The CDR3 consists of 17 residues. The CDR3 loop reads CASSEVGTDLAKNIQYF. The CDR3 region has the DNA TGTGCCAGCAGTGAAGTCGGGACAGACCTAGCCAAAAACATTCAGTACTTC.

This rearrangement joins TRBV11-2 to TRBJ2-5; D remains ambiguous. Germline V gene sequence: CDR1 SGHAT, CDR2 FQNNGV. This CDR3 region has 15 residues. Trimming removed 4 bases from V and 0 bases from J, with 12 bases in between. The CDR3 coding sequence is TGTGCCAGCAGCTCGCGCGGCGGAGACCAAGAGACCCAGTACTTC. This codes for CASSSRGGDQETQYF.

In DNA, the CDR3 is TGTGCCAGCAGCTTAGATCAGACTAGCGGCTTCCCCATGCGGAAGTATTTT. Amino acids: CASSLDQTSGFPMRKYF. This chain uses TRBV11-2 with TRBJ2-3; 9 positions match TRBD2. This CDR3 comprises 17 residues. Germline loops: CDR1 SGHAT, CDR2 FQNNGV. V was clipped by 0 bases and J by 13 bases; unmatched bases: 17.

The CDR3 DNA reads TGTGCCAGTAGTATAGCCCTAAGCACAGATACGCAGTATTTT. Translating gives CASSIALSTDTQYF. The genes are TRBV19 and TRBJ2-3; D gene unclear. Germline V gene sequence: CDR1 LNHDA, CDR2 SQIVND (reference sequence). V lost 1 base to trimming and J lost 0 bases, with 5 bases between them. The CDR3 runs 14 residues.

CDR3 residues: CASSQEGTGRGNTIYF. The CDR3, as DNA: TGCGCCAGCAGCCAAGAGGGGACAGGGCGTGGAAACACCATATATTTT. The chain employs TRBV4-3 and TRBJ1-3, with 9 nucleotides matching TRBD1. Trimming cost V 0 bases and J 3 bases; bases outside gene matches: 3. The CDR3 has 16 residues. CDR1 is LGHNA and CDR2 is YSLEER in the germline V gene.

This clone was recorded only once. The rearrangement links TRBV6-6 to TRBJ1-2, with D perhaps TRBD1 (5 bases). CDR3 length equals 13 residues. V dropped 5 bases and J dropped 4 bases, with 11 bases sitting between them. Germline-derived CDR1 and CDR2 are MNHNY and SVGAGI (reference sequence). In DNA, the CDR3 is TGTGCCAGCAGTGCTGACAGAGTCTATGGCTACACCTTC. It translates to CASSADRVYGYTF.

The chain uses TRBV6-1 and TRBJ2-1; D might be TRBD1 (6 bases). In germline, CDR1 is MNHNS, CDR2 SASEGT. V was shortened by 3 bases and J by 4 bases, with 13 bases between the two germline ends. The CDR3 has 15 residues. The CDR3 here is CASSEAQGPYNEQFF. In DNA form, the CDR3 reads TGTGCCAGCAGTGAGGCACAGGGCCCGTACAATGAGCAGTTCTTC.

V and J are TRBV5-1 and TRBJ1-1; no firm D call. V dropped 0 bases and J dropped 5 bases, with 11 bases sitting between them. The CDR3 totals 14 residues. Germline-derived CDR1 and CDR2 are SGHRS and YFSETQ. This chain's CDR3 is CASSLAGGWTEAFF. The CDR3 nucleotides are TGCGCCAGCAGCTTGGCCGGCGGGTGGACTGAAGCTTTCTTT.

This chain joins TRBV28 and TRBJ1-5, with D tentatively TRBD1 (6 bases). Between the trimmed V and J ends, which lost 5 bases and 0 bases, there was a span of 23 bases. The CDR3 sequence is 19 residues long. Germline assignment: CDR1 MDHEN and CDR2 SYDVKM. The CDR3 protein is CASSPPRNRASYSNQPQHF. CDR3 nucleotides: TGTGCCAGCAGTCCCCCGCGGAACAGGGCCTCATATAGCAATCAGCCCCAGCATTTT.

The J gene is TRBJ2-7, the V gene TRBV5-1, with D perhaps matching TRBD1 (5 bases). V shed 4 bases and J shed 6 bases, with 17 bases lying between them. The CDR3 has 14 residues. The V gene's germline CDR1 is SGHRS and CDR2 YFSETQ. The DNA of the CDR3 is TGCGCCAGCAGCCCGGCGCAGGGTCTGGGCGAGCAGTACTTC. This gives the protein CASSPAQGLGEQYF.

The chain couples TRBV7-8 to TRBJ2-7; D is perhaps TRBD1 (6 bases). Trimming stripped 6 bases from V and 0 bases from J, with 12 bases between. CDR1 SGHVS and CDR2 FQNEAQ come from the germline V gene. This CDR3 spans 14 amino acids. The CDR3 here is CASSEQGSSYEQYF. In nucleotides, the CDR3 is TGTGCCAGCAGTGAACAGGGAAGCTCCTACGAGCAGTACTTC.

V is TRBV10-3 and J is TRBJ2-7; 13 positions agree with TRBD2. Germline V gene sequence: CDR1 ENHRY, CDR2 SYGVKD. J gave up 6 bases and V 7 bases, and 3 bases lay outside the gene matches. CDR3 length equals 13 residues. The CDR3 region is CAIKGTSGTEQYF. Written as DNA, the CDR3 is TGTGCCATCAAAGGGACTAGCGGGACCGAGCAGTACTTC.

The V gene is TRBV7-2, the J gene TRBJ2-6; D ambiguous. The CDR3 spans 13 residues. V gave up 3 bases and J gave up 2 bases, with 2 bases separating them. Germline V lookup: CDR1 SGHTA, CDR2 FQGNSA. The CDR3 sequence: CASSFPGANVLTF. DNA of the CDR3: TGTGCCAGCAGCTTTCCTGGGGCCAACGTCCTGACTTTC.

Written as DNA, the CDR3 is TGTGCCAGTAGTATAGTAGCAGGGGAAGAGACCCAGTACTTC. It yields the protein CASSIVAGEETQYF. This sequence joins TRBV19 and TRBJ2-5, with a tentative D call TRBD1 (6 bases). The CDR3 covers 14 residues. Germline V gene lookup returns CDR1 LNHDA and CDR2 SQIVND (reference sequence). The V end was cut by 1 base, the J end by 3 bases, with 9 bases between.

CDR3 protein: CASSYASKYEQYF. CDR3 nucleotide sequence: TGTGCCAGCAGTTATGCGTCGAAGTACGAGCAGTACTTC. The V call is TRBV27, the J call TRBJ2-7; D gene unclear. The CDR3 contains 13 residues. Trimming cost V 4 bases and J 4 bases, with 11 bases left between them. Germline assignment: CDR1 MNHEY and CDR2 SMNVEV (reference sequence).

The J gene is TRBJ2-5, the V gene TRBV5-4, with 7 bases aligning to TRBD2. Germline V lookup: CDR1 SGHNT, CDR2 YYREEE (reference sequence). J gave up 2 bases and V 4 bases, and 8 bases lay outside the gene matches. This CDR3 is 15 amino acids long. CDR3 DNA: TGTGCCAGCAGCCCCCAGCGGGGTATTCAAGAGACCCAGTACTTC. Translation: CASSPQRGIQETQYF.

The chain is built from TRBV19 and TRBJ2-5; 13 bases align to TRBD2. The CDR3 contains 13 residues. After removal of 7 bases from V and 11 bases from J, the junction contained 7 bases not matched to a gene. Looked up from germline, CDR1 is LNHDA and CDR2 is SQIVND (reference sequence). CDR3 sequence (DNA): TGTGCCAGTACGCCGACTAGCGGGAGGACGCAGTACTTC. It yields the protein CASTPTSGRTQYF.

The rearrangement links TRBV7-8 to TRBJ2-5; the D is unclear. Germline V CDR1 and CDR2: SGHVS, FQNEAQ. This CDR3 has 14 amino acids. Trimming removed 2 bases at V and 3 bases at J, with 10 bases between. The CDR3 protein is CASSLRLPEETQYF. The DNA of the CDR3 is TGTGCCAGCAGCTTAAGGCTCCCCGAAGAGACCCAGTACTTC.

The CDR3 protein is CASSLWTSGDEQYF. The CDR3 DNA sequence: TGTGCCAGCAGTTTATGGACTAGCGGAGACGAGCAGTACTTC. This chain uses TRBV28 with TRBJ2-7; 9 positions agree with TRBD2. With 0 bases clipped from V and 5 bases from J, the junction kept 2 bases outside the gene matches. The CDR3 spans 14 residues. Germline V gene sequence: CDR1 MDHEN, CDR2 SYDVKM.

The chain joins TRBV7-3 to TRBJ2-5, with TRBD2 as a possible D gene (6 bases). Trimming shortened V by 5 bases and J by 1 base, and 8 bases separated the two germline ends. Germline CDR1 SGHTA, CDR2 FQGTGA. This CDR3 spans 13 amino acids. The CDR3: CASSGGPQETQYF. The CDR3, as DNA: TGTGCCAGCAGCGGAGGGCCCCAAGAGACCCAGTACTTC.